These T cell receptor beta chains were read from a single sample in a study of T cells after yellow fever vaccination. TCRdb used MiXCR to reprocess the 5' RACE reads, holding one entry per CDR3 protein. The sample lists more than 300,000 distinct CDR3 sequences; about 10% were seen once. Sequencing used CD4+ T cells sorted from PBMCs, obtained 45 days after the yellow fever booster vaccination. The receptors derive from a man younger than 35 who received the YFV17D yellow fever vaccine. The CDR3 runs from the conserved cysteine through the conserved F or W. D genes are given only for firm matches. The size field is filled for only some rows; it gives once, few, many or a size class.

clone_size,v_call,d_call,j_call,cdr3_nt,cdr3_aa
few,TRBV6-4,-,TRBJ2-3,TGTGCCAGCAGTGACTACCATACGCAGTATTTT,CASSDYHTQYF
-,TRBV27,-,TRBJ1-4,TGTGCCGTTGGCCAAGGGCCTACCGGCGCAACTAATGAAAAACTGTTTTTT,CAVGQGPTGATNEKLFF
-,TRBV18,-,TRBJ2-1,TGTGCCAGCTCGCCGCCGGGACGCGACTACAATGAGCAGTTCTTC,CASSPPGRDYNEQFF
many,TRBV6-6,-,TRBJ2-1,TGTGCCAGCAGTTACGTCTCTAGCAATGAGCAGTTCTTC,CASSYVSSNEQFF
-,TRBV18,-,TRBJ1-6,TGTGCCAGCTCGCGGGCAGCCGGGTCCCTCAATTCACCCCTCCACTTT,CASSRAAGSLNSPLHF
few,TRBV28,-,TRBJ1-1,TGTGCCAGCAGTACAGGGTCGAGGTACACTGAAGCTTTCTTT,CASSTGSRYTEAFF
few,TRBV4-1,-,TRBJ2-5,TGCGCCAGCAGCCAGGAGGGGGTTGGGGAGACCCAGTACTTC,CASSQEGVGETQYF
few,TRBV5-1,TRBD2,TRBJ2-3,TGCGCCAGCAGCTTGGGGGCGGGGGGCCCAGATACGCAGTATTTT,CASSLGAGGPDTQYF
-,TRBV20-1,TRBD1,TRBJ2-7,TGCAGTGCTAGAGATCCGGGACAGGGGGCGCTTTATCCCTACGAGCAGTACTTC,CSARDPGQGALYPYEQYF
few,TRBV19,-,TRBJ1-1,TGTGCCAGTAGTTCCTCACCCCGACTGAACACTGAAGCTTTCTTT,CASSSSPRLNTEAFF
-,TRBV5-1,TRBD1,TRBJ1-4,TGCGCCAGCAGTCTTTCCGGGACAGGGTGGGAAAAACTGTTTTTT,CASSLSGTGWEKLFF
many,TRBV7-8,-,TRBJ2-7,TGTGCCAGCAGCTTAGCGGAAGTTGGGAGAAAGCAGTACTTC,CASSLAEVGRKQYF
few,TRBV7-9,-,TRBJ2-1,TGTGCCAGCAGCACCCGTCCGGAGGGGTGGAATGAGCAGTTCTTC,CASSTRPEGWNEQFF
-,TRBV19,TRBD2,TRBJ2-3,TGTGCCAGTAGCCAGAACGGGGGGAACACAGATACGCAGTATTTT,CASSQNGGNTDTQYF
-,TRBV5-8,TRBD1,TRBJ1-5,TGTGCCAGCAGGGAATACAGGGGTGGCAATCAGCCCCAGCATTTT,CASREYRGGNQPQHF
-,TRBV10-3,-,TRBJ1-6,TGTGCCATCACCCAGGGTGGGATTAATTCACCCCTCCACTTT,CAITQGGINSPLHF
few,TRBV5-1,-,TRBJ2-3,TGCGCCAGCAGCTTGGTTCCGGTGAAAGATACGCAGTATTTT,CASSLVPVKDTQYF
-,TRBV9,TRBD2,TRBJ2-1,TGTGCCAGCAGCGTCGGACTAGCGGGGACCTACAATGAGCAGTTCTTC,CASSVGLAGTYNEQFF
-,TRBV5-1,-,TRBJ1-1,TGCGCCAGCAGCCCCCGACCCGGACATGACACTGAAGCTTTCTTT,CASSPRPGHDTEAFF
few,TRBV25-1,-,TRBJ2-7,TGTGCCAGCACTCACACCCGGGACGGGTCGTACGAGCAGTACTTC,CASTHTRDGSYEQYF
-,TRBV7-9,-,TRBJ2-5,TGTGCCAGCAGCATGGGGACCGGGAATTCGGAGACCCAGTACTTC,CASSMGTGNSETQYF
-,TRBV3-1,TRBD2,TRBJ2-5,TGTGCCAGCAGGCAGAAGGGACTAGCAGGGACCCAGTACTTC,CASRQKGLAGTQYF
-,TRBV2,-,TRBJ2-5,TGTGCCAGCAGTGAATTGAAACCCCAAGAGACCCAGTACTTC,CASSELKPQETQYF
-,TRBV5-1,TRBD2,TRBJ2-1,TGCGCCAGCAGCTTGGGAGGCGGACTAGGATCGGATGAGCAGTTCTTC,CASSLGGGLGSDEQFF
-,TRBV11-2,TRBD2,TRBJ2-2,TGTGCCAGCAGCCTCCGACTAGCGGGGGGTTCCACCGGGGAGCTGTTTTTT,CASSLRLAGGSTGELFF
few,TRBV18,TRBD2,TRBJ2-7,TGTGCCAGCTCACCAATACTAGCGGGGGGGAATGAGCAGTACTTC,CASSPILAGGNEQYF
few,TRBV5-4,TRBD1,TRBJ1-4,TGTGCCAGCAGCTTGGTGGCAGGGGGAGGTCTGTTTTTT,CASSLVAGGGLFF
-,TRBV9,TRBD1,TRBJ1-2,TGTGCCAGCAGCGTAGCGGGGAGGGGGCAACGAGCTAACTATGGCTACACCTTC,CASSVAGRGQRANYGYTF
-,TRBV10-3,-,TRBJ2-1,TGTGCCATCCGGGCGAGCTCCTACAATGAGCAGTTCTTC,CAIRASSYNEQFF
-,TRBV11-2,TRBD1,TRBJ2-7,TGTGCCAGCAGCTTACTCCCGGGACAGGTCTACGAGCAGTACTTC,CASSLLPGQVYEQYF
few,TRBV4-1,-,TRBJ2-2,TGCGCCAGCAGCCGGGGATCCATTCTACTGACCGGGGAGCTGTTTTTT,CASSRGSILLTGELFF
-,TRBV20-1,-,TRBJ2-7,TGCAGTGCTAAGACAGTTAACTCCTACGAGCAGTACTTC,CSAKTVNSYEQYF
few,TRBV9,TRBD1,TRBJ1-2,TGTGCCAGCAGCGTCCTCGACAGGGTCTATGGCTACACCTTC,CASSVLDRVYGYTF
-,TRBV9,TRBD1,TRBJ2-3,TGTGCCAGCAGCGTGGGGGACAGGGGGCGCGGGTGGACAGATACGCAGTATTTT,CASSVGDRGRGWTDTQYF
-,TRBV2,-,TRBJ1-1,TGTGCCAGCAGTGAAGTGGGGCTGGGCACTGAAGCTTTCTTT,CASSEVGLGTEAFF
-,TRBV3-1,-,TRBJ1-6,TGTGCCAGCAGCCAGGATATTGATTCACCCCTCCACTTT,CASSQDIDSPLHF
few,TRBV7-2,TRBD1,TRBJ1-5,TGTGCCAGCAGCTCGGCGGGACAGACGTATCAGCCCCAGCATTTT,CASSSAGQTYQPQHF
many,TRBV3-1,TRBD1,TRBJ1-1,TGTGCCAGCAGCCCGACAGGGGGGAACACTGAAGCTTTCTTT,CASSPTGGNTEAFF
few,TRBV3-1,-,TRBJ2-1,TGTGCCAGCAGCCAAACGCTACCGGGCCAAGCGCTGTTCTTC,CASSQTLPGQALFF
few,TRBV4-3,TRBD1,TRBJ2-5,TGCGCCAGCAGCCAAGTGACAGGGGGCGGGGAGACCCAGTACTTC,CASSQVTGGGETQYF
-,TRBV2,-,TRBJ1-1,TGTGCCAGCAGTGAGAGGAGGTACACTGAAGCTTTCTTT,CASSERRYTEAFF
few,TRBV28,-,TRBJ1-2,TGTGCCAGCAAACGGGGGGATAACTATGGCTACACCTTC,CASKRGDNYGYTF
-,TRBV6-5,-,TRBJ1-2,TGTGCCAGCAGTTACTCGGATGCGGGGCGGGATGGCTACACCTTC,CASSYSDAGRDGYTF
few,TRBV29-1,-,TRBJ1-2,TGCAGCGTTGGGCAGCTTAACTATGGCTACACCTTC,CSVGQLNYGYTF
few,TRBV11-2,TRBD2,TRBJ2-1,TGTGCCAGCAGCTTACTCCGGAGTAGCGGGAGGTACAATGAGCAGTTCTTC,CASSLLRSSGRYNEQFF
few,TRBV4-2,-,TRBJ1-2,TGTGCCAGCAGCCAACCTCAGGGCGATGGCTACACCTTC,CASSQPQGDGYTF
-,TRBV7-7,TRBD1,TRBJ2-1,TGTGCCAGCAGCTTAGGGACAGGAGATGCTCAGTTCTTC,CASSLGTGDAQFF
-,TRBV11-2,TRBD1,TRBJ1-5,TGTGCCAGCAGCTCGACGGGACAGGGTTCTAGCGGCAATCAGCCCCAGCATTTT,CASSSTGQGSSGNQPQHF
many,TRBV7-9,-,TRBJ1-2,TGTGCCAGCAGCTTGGGGGGCGGGGCCGCCTATGGCTACACCTTC,CASSLGGGAAYGYTF